Presented here are 31 T cell receptor beta chains from one specimen sequenced in a study of lymphopenia after photon versus proton radiotherapy. Sequenced by immunoSEQ multiplex PCR; TCRdb stores in-frame clones only, minus some. The table records 65,000 to 85,000 clones, 80% to 95% of them present only once. Sequenced here: peripheral blood, sampled from a patient treated with photon-based radiotherapy. These receptors originate from a woman aged 40 to 50 with cholangiocarcinoma.

The chain uses TRBV19 and TRBJ2-3; TRBD2 aligns across 10 bases. V lost 7 bases to trimming and J lost 1 base; unmatched junction nucleotides: 5. Per the germline V gene, CDR1 is LNHDA and CDR2 is SQIVND (reference sequence). CDR3 length: 15 residues. In DNA form, the CDR3 reads TGTGCCAGTAACCCTCTAGCGGGGGGCACAGATACGCAGTATTTT. Translating it yields CASNPLAGGTDTQYF.

In nucleotides, the CDR3 is TGTGCCAGCAGCGTAGATATTGGGAGAACCTACGAGCAGTACTTC. Translating it yields CASSVDIGRTYEQYF. The rearrangement joins TRBV9 to TRBJ2-7; perhaps TRBD2 as D (5 bases). CDR3 size: 15 residues. Deletions cut 0 bases from V and 2 bases from J, with 12 bases between. CDR1 and CDR2 (germline): SGDLS, YYNGEE. Using reference TRBV9 and TRBJ2-7 for the parts outside the CDR3, the full variable domain is DSGVTQTPKHLITATGQRVTLRCSPRSGDLSVYWYQQSLDQGLQFLIQYYNGEERAKGNILERFSAQQFPDLHSELNLSSLELGDSALYFCASSVDIGRTYEQYFGPGTRLTVT.

The V gene is TRBV15, the J gene TRBJ1-2; D not resolved. The CDR3 runs to 15 residues. Trimming stripped 0 bases from V and 12 bases from J, with 20 bases between. Germline assignment: CDR1 LNHNV and CDR2 YYDKDF (reference sequence). CDR3 sequence reads: CATSRDRTPSSDHTF. The CDR3 nucleotides read TGTGCCACCAGCAGAGATCGGACTCCAAGTTCTGATCACACCTTC.

V and J are TRBV30 and TRBJ2-1; 11 bases are a match to TRBD2. V lost 4 bases and J lost 4; bases outside the gene matches: 3. CDR3 size: 14 residues. CDR1 and CDR2 from the germline V gene are GTSNPN and SVGIG (reference sequence). CDR3 protein: CAWKGLAEYNEQFF. CDR3 nucleotide sequence: TGTGCCTGGAAGGGACTAGCGGAATACAATGAGCAGTTCTTC.

This chain uses TRBV19 with TRBJ1-5; perhaps TRBD1 as D (5 bases). The CDR3 extends over 14 amino acids. Germline V lookup: CDR1 LNHDA, CDR2 SQIVND (reference sequence). Trimming stripped 9 bases from V and 0 bases from J, with 12 bases between. The CDR3 nucleotides read TGTGCCAGCAGGACACTAGTTAGCAATCAGCCCCAGCATTTT. Protein: CASRTLVSNQPQHF.

The V call is TRBV27, the J call TRBJ2-1; possibly TRBD2 for D (6 bases). V lost 6 bases and J lost 0, with 12 bases in between. There are 15 residues in the CDR3. The germline gives CDR1 MNHEY, CDR2 SMNVEV (reference sequence). CDR3 DNA sequence: TGTGCCAGCAGGCGGGGAATAAGCTCCTACAATGAGCAGTTCTTC. Protein: CASRRGISSYNEQFF.

This sequence joins TRBV5-6 and TRBJ2-1, with 9 bases that match TRBD2. The V and J ends lost 3 bases and 1 base, in that order; junction bases with no gene match: 5. There are 16 residues in the CDR3. Germline V gene sequence: CDR1 SGHDT, CDR2 YYEEEE. CDR3: CASSSTREGSYNEQFF. Written as DNA, the CDR3 is TGTGCCAGCAGCTCCACGCGGGAGGGGTCCTACAATGAGCAGTTCTTC.

This clone has a single count. The chain employs TRBV11-1 and TRBJ2-3; D possibly corresponds to TRBD2 (6 bases). Germline lookup yields CDR1 SGHAT and CDR2 FQDESV (reference sequence). V lost 2 bases, J lost 7 bases, and 13 bases lay in between. This CDR3 has 14 residues. CDR3 sequence: CASSLYRERNTQYF. In DNA form, the CDR3 reads TGTGCCAGCAGCTTATACCGGGAGAGAAATACGCAGTATTTT.

The chain uses TRBV5-1 and TRBJ1-2; D uncertain. The CDR3 consists of 13 residues. Per germline, CDR1 SGHRS and CDR2 YFSETQ. The V and J ends lost 5 bases and 1 base respectively, with 9 bases between them. CDR3 nucleotide sequence: TGCGCCAGCAGAGAAGAAAGTAACTATGGCTACACCTTC. Protein product: CASREESNYGYTF.

This chain joins TRBV5-1 and TRBJ1-4, with 10 bases fitting TRBD1. CDR1 SGHRS and CDR2 YFSETQ come from the germline V gene. V trimming: 4 bases; J trimming: 8 bases; junction bases outside the gene matches: 5. The CDR3 loop spans 14 amino acids. CDR3 protein: CASSPGQGWEKLFF. The CDR3 DNA reads as TGCGCCAGCAGCCCGGGACAGGGGTGGGAAAAACTGTTTTTT.

This chain connects TRBV28 to TRBJ1-5; the D gene is possibly TRBD1 (5 bases). With 5 bases removed from V and 4 bases from J, the gap between germline ends came to 15 bases. The germline gives CDR1 MDHEN, CDR2 SYDVKM. The CDR3 has 15 residues. This CDR3 reads CASSLQGLGNQPQHF. The CDR3 nucleotides are TGTGCCAGCAGTCTCCAGGGTCTGGGGAATCAGCCCCAGCATTTT.

This clone was detected only once. This rearrangement joins TRBV11-2 to TRBJ1-1; possibly TRBD1 for D (5 bases). CDR1 and CDR2 (germline): SGHAT, FQNNGV. Trimming stripped 5 bases from V and 0 bases from J, with 10 bases between. The CDR3 is 14 residues long. The CDR3 nucleotides read TGTGCCAGCAGCGAACAGGTTATGAACACTGAAGCTTTCTTT. Translated: CASSEQVMNTEAFF.

CDR3 sequence: CASRSLNGVTDTQYF. DNA of the CDR3: TGTGCCAGCAGGTCCCTGAATGGGGTCACGGATACGCAGTATTTT. The rearrangement links TRBV28 to TRBJ2-3; D gene unclear. V dropped 6 bases and J dropped 6 bases, with 19 bases sitting between them. This CDR3 has 15 amino acids. Germline V gene sequence: CDR1 MDHEN, CDR2 SYDVKM.

This sequence joins TRBV2 and TRBJ2-4; 7 bases line up with TRBD1. CDR3 size: 14 residues. Per the germline V gene, CDR1 is SNHLY and CDR2 is FYNNEI. J lost 0 bases, V lost 10 bases, and 6 bases had no gene match. The CDR3 is CATKGQIAKNIQYF. The CDR3 region has the DNA TGTGCCACCAAGGGACAGATAGCCAAAAACATTCAGTACTTC.

The rearrangement joins TRBV30 to TRBJ1-2; D remains unclear. The V gene lost 3 bases and the J gene lost 2 bases, with 16 bases spanning the gap. The CDR3 totals 15 residues. The germline V gene has CDR1 GTSNPN and CDR2 SVGIG (reference sequence). CDR3 amino acids: CAWSSPVVGNYGYTF. Written as DNA, the CDR3 is TGTGCCTGGAGCTCCCCGGTGGTGGGGAACTATGGCTACACCTTC.

This chain connects TRBV5-1 to TRBJ1-1; D not resolved. V was clipped by 2 bases and J by 0 bases, with 8 bases between them. Per the germline V gene, CDR1 is SGHRS and CDR2 is YFSETQ. This CDR3 has 14 amino acids. In nucleotides, the CDR3 is TGCGCCAGCAGCTTCGGTAACTTGAACACTGAAGCTTTCTTT. Translation: CASSFGNLNTEAFF. Combining the CDR3 with reference TRBV5-1 and TRBJ1-1 gives the whole variable domain KAGVTQTPRYLIKTRGQQVTLSCSPISGHRSVSWYQQTPGQGLQFLFEYFSETQRNKGNFPGRFSGRQFSNSRSEMNVSTLELGDSALYLCASSFGNLNTEAFFGQGTRLTVV.

This CDR3 reads CASSYRDRGGYTF. The CDR3 region has the DNA TGTGCCAGCAGTTACCGGGACAGGGGTGGCTACACCTTC. The chain employs TRBV6-6 and TRBJ1-2; 10 bases are shared with TRBD1. The CDR3 contains 13 residues. V lost 2 bases, J lost 7 bases, and 1 base stayed unmatched. The germline CDR1 and CDR2 sequences are MNHNY and SVGAGI (reference sequence).

This sequence joins TRBV29-1 and TRBJ1-5; the D gene is possibly TRBD1 (6 bases). Trimming took 4 bases from V and 0 from J, leaving 13 bases between them. The CDR3 extends over 15 amino acids. CDR1 is SQVTM, CDR2 ANQGSEA, per germline. The CDR3 reads CSVVTGTLSNQPQHF. The CDR3, as DNA: TGCAGCGTTGTCACCGGGACACTTAGCAATCAGCCCCAGCATTTT.

This clone was observed a single time. The chain couples TRBV2 to TRBJ2-7; D call uncertain. Germline loops: CDR1 SNHLY, CDR2 FYNNEI. Trimming removed 4 bases from V and 12 bases from J, with 13 bases in between. CDR3 size: 11 residues. The CDR3 spells CASSGSSDAYF. The CDR3 nucleotides are TGTGCCAGCAGTGGGTCGAGCGACGCGTACTTC.

This clone counts as medium-sized (0.01 to 0.1%). The V and J genes are TRBV7-8 and TRBJ1-5, with a possible D match to TRBD1 (6 bases). The CDR3 runs to 15 residues. The V end was cut by 5 bases, the J end by 3 bases, with 14 bases between. Germline V lookup: CDR1 SGHVS, CDR2 FQNEAQ. The CDR3 DNA reads TGTGCCAGCAGCCCACAGGACAGTTCCAATCAGCCCCAGCATTTT. This translates into CASSPQDSSNQPQHF.

This clone was observed a single time. V and J are TRBV4-3 and TRBJ1-4; 7 bases align to TRBD1. The ends lost 1 base at V and 1 base at J; junction bases unmatched: 3. CDR1 is LGHNA, CDR2 YSLEER, per germline. The CDR3 consists of 16 residues. The CDR3 DNA reads as TGCGCCAGCAGCCAAGGTTACAGGGGAACTAATGAAAAACTGTTTTTT. Its protein product is CASSQGYRGTNEKLFF.

The chain has TRBV6-1 and TRBJ2-1; D call uncertain. The CDR3 sequence is 15 residues long. Per germline, CDR1 MNHNS and CDR2 SASEGT. V was cut by 1 base and J by 9 bases, with 16 bases left in between. CDR3 bases: TGTGCCAGCAGTGAAGGTAATTTAGGGTATACTGAGCAGTTCTTC. It translates to CASSEGNLGYTEQFF.

V gene TRBV7-8 combines with J gene TRBJ1-1; 7 nucleotides line up with TRBD1. Germline-derived CDR1 and CDR2 are SGHVS and FQNEAQ. J gave up 10 bases and V 4 bases, and 12 bases lay outside the gene matches. This CDR3 has 14 amino acids. The CDR3 nucleotides are TGTGCCAGCAGCTCCGACAGGGCACGACAAGGAGCTTTCTTT. Amino acids: CASSSDRARQGAFF.

The CDR3 reads CATRGAPEQYF. CDR3 in DNA: TGTGCCACCCGGGGCGCCCCCGAGCAGTACTTC. This rearrangement joins TRBV28 to TRBJ2-7, with D possibly called TRBD1 or TRBD2 (5 bases each). V was cut by 10 bases and J by 6 bases, with 13 bases left in between. Germline lookup yields CDR1 MDHEN and CDR2 SYDVKM. This CDR3 has 11 amino acids.

The V and J genes are TRBV18 and TRBJ1-3; D not resolved. This CDR3 has 14 residues. Germline CDR1 is KGHSH and CDR2 is LQKENI. Between the trimmed V and J ends, which lost 0 bases and 0 bases, there was a span of 3 bases. The CDR3 sequence: CASSPPASGNTIYF. The CDR3 nucleotides are TGTGCCAGCTCACCACCTGCCTCTGGAAACACCATATATTTT.

This sequence joins TRBV9 and TRBJ1-2; D is perhaps TRBD1 (5 bases). Germline CDR1 SGDLS, CDR2 YYNGEE. V dropped 0 bases and J dropped 4 bases, with 13 bases sitting between them. The CDR3 is 15 residues long. The CDR3 is CASSVDNGAFYGYTF. The CDR3 bases are TGTGCCAGCAGCGTAGACAACGGGGCCTTCTATGGCTACACCTTC.

This CDR3 reads CASSPPDTHIQYF. The CDR3 DNA is TGTGCCAGCAGTCCTCCGGACACCCACATTCAGTACTTC. The rearrangement links TRBV28 to TRBJ2-4; D is perhaps TRBD1 (5 bases). Germline V gene data show CDR1 as MDHEN and CDR2 as SYDVKM. The CDR3 loop spans 13 amino acids. V gave up 5 bases and J gave up 8 bases, with 13 bases separating them.

V is TRBV10-1 and J is TRBJ2-1; no definite D call. The V end lost 5 bases, the J end lost 9 bases, and 14 bases lay between the germline ends. Germline CDR1 WNHNN, CDR2 SYGVQD (reference sequence). CDR3 length equals 13 residues. CDR3 nucleotide sequence: TGCGCCAGCAGTAAAGACACCTGGGGTGAGCAGTTCTTC. Amino acids: CASSKDTWGEQFF.

V and J are TRBV30 and TRBJ1-5; D remains ambiguous. Germline V gene sequence: CDR1 GTSNPN, CDR2 SVGIG (reference sequence). V lost 0 bases, J lost 6 bases, and 15 bases lay in between. The CDR3 length is 15 residues. CDR3 sequence reads: CAWSVRASGPQPQHF. The CDR3 bases are TGTGCCTGGAGTGTACGCGCTTCGGGCCCTCAGCCCCAGCATTTT.

The V gene is TRBV7-6, the J gene TRBJ1-4; no clear D. This CDR3 has 13 amino acids. V was cut by 5 bases and J by 7 bases, with 11 bases left in between. Germline loops: CDR1 SGHVS, CDR2 FNYEAQ. The DNA of the CDR3 is TGTGCCAGCAGCCCCCCCGGACTTGAAAAACTGTTTTTT. The encoded protein is CASSPPGLEKLFF.

The genes are TRBV30 and TRBJ2-2; D is ambiguous. Trimming cost V 3 bases and J 7 bases, with 6 bases left between them. The CDR3 covers 11 residues. Germline V lookup: CDR1 GTSNPN, CDR2 SVGIG (reference sequence). In nucleotides, the CDR3 is TGTGCCTGGAGAGGAATCGGGGAGCTGTTTTTT. The encoded protein is CAWRGIGELFF.